The TCR beta chain described here comes from a study of T cells in Graves' hyperthyroidism and ophthalmopathy. Overall study findings and caveats: Ophthalmopathy was model-predicted a median about 6.9 months pre-onset.

This clonotype was observed many times. The antigen remains undetermined. The CDR3 has 12 residues. The germline CDR1 and CDR2 sequences are MDHEN and SYDVKM. V shed 7 bases, J shed 9 bases, and the junction held 8 bases outside the gene matches. The TCR beta CDR3 regions underwent amplification using RNA transcripts as the source. TCR CDR3 underwent first-round RT-PCR with the HTBI primer set. Using its own MiXCR run on the multiplex PCR reads, TCRdb lists one record per CDR3 protein. This sample has 200,000 to 250,000 distinct CDR3 sequences; less than 20% occur once, and the top ten carry around 26%.

This receptor was taken from a young woman with Graves' ophthalmopathy. J is TRBJ1-2 and V is TRBV28; TRBD1 matches at 7 bases. The sequencing sample was made of blood. The CDR3 DNA sequence: TGTGCCAGCACGGAGGGGGCGGGAAGCTACACCTTC. Translating gives CASTEGAGSYTF.